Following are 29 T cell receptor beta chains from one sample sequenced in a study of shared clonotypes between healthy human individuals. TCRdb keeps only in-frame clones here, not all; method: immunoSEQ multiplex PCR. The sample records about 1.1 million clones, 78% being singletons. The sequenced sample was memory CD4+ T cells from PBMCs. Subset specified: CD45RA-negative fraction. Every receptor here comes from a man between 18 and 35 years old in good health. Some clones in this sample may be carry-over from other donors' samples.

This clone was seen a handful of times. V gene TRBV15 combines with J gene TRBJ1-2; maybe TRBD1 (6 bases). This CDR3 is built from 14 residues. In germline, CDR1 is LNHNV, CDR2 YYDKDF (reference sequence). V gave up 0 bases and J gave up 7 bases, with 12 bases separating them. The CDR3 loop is CATSRDARGSGYTF. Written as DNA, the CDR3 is TGTGCCACCAGCAGAGATGCCAGGGGAAGTGGCTACACCTTC. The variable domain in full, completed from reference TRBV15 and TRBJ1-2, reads DAMVIQNPRYQVTQFGKPVTLSCSQTLNHNVMYWYQQKSSQAPKLLFHYYDKDFNNEADTPDNFQSRRPNTSFCFLDIRSPGLGDTAMYLCATSRDARGSGYTFGSGTRLTVV.

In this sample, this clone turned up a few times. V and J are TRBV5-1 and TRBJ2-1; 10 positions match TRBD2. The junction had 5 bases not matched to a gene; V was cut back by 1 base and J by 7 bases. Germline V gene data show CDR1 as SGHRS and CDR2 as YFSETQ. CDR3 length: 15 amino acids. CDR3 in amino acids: CASSLISGRINEQFF. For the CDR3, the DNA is TGCGCCAGCAGCTTGATTAGCGGGAGGATAAATGAGCAGTTCTTC. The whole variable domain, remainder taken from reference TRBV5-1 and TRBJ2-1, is KAGVTQTPRYLIKTRGQQVTLSCSPISGHRSVSWYQQTPGQGLQFLFEYFSETQRNKGNFPGRFSGRQFSNSRSEMNVSTLELGDSALYLCASSLISGRINEQFFGPGTRLTVL.

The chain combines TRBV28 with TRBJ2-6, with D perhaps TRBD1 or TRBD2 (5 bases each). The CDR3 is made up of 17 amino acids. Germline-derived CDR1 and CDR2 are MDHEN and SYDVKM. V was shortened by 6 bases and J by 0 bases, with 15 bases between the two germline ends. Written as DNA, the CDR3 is TGTGCCAGCAGGAATCCGGGACCGATCTCTGGGGCCAACGTCCTGACTTTC. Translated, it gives CASRNPGPISGANVLTF.

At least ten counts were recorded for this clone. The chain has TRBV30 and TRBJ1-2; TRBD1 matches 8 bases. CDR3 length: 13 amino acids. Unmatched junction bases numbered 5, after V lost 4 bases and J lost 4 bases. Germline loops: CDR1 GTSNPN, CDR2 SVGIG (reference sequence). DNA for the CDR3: TGTGCCTGGATAAGGGACAGGCCCTATGGCTACACCTTC. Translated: CAWIRDRPYGYTF.

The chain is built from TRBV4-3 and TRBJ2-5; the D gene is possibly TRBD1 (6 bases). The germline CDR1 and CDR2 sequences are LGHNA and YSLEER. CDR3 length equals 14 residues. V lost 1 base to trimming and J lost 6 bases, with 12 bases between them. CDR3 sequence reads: CASSQASGVKTQYF. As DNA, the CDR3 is TGCGCCAGCAGCCAAGCCTCAGGGGTTAAGACCCAGTACTTC.

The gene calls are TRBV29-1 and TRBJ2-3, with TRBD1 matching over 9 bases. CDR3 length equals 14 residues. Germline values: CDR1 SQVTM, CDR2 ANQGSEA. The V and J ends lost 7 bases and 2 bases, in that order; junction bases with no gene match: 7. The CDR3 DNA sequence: TGCAGCGGCCAGGGACAGGGCGCCACAGATACGCAGTATTTT. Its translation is CSGQGQGATDTQYF.

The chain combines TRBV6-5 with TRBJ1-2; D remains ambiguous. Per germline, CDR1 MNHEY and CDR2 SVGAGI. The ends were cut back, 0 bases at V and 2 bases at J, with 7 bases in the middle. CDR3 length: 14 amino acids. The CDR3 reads CASSYSWPNYGYTF. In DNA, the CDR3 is TGTGCCAGCAGTTACTCGTGGCCGAACTATGGCTACACCTTC.

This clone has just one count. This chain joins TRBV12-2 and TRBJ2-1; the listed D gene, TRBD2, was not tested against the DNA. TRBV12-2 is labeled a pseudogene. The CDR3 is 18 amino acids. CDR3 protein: CASRVSPGGGVTYNEQFF. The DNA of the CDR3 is TGTGCAAGTCGCGTATCACCTGGCGGGGGAGTGACCTACAATGAGCAGTTCTTC.

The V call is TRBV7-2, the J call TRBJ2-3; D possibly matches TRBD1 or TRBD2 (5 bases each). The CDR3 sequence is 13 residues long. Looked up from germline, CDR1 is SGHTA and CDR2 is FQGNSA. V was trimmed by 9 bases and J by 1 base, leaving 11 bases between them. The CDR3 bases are TGTGCCAGGGGGGAGTCTGGCACAGATACGCAGTATTTT. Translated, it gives CARGESGTDTQYF.

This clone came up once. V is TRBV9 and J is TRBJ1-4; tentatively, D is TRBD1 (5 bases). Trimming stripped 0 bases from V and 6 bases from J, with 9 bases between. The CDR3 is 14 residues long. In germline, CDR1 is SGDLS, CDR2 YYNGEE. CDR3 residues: CASSVGPRDEKLFF. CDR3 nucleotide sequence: TGTGCCAGCAGCGTAGGACCCAGGGATGAAAAACTGTTTTTT.

The CDR3 DNA sequence: TGTGCCAGTAGTATCGGGGGACAGGGGACCTATGGCTACACCTTC. Translation gives CASSIGGQGTYGYTF. The chain uses TRBV19 and TRBJ1-2, with 10 bases fitting TRBD1. The germline V gene has CDR1 LNHDA and CDR2 SQIVND (reference sequence). V lost 3 bases and J lost 4; bases outside the gene matches: 5. There are 15 residues in the CDR3.

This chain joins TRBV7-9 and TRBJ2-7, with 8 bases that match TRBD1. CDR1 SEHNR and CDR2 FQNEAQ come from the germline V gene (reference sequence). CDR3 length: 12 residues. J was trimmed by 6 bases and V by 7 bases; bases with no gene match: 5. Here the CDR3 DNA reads TGTGCCAGCAACCTACAGGGGGGCGAGCAGTACTTC. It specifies CASNLQGGEQYF.

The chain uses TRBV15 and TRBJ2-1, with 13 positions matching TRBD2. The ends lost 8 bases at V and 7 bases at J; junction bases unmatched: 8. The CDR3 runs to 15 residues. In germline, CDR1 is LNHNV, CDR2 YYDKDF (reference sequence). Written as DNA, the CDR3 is TGTGCCACCGGTAAACTAGCGGGAGGGCTAAATGAGCAGTTCTTC. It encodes CATGKLAGGLNEQFF. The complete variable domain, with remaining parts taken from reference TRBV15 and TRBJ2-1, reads DAMVIQNPRYQVTQFGKPVTLSCSQTLNHNVMYWYQQKSSQAPKLLFHYYDKDFNNEADTPDNFQSRRPNTSFCFLDIRSPGLGDTAMYLCATGKLAGGLNEQFFGPGTRLTVL.

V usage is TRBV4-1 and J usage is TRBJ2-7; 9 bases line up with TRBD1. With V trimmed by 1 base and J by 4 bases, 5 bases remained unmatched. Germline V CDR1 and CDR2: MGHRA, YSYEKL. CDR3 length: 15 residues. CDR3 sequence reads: CASSQGTGVVYEQYF. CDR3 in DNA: TGCGCCAGCAGCCAAGGGACAGGGGTAGTATACGAGCAGTACTTC.

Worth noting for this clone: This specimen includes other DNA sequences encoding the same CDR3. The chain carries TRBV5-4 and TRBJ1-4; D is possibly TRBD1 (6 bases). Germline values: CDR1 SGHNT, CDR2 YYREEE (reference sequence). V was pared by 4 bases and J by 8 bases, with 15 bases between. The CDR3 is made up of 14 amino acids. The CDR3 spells CASSVTGPGEKLFF. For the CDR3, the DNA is TGTGCCAGCAGCGTGACAGGTCCGGGGGAAAAACTGTTTTTT.

CDR3 sequence reads: CASSLVSGARAEYF. The CDR3 DNA reads TGTGCCAGCAGTCTAGTCTCCGGGGCCCGGGCGGAGTACTTC. The V call is TRBV28, the J call TRBJ2-7; tentatively, D is TRBD1 or TRBD2 (5 bases each). The CDR3 has 14 residues. V shed 5 bases and J shed 11 bases, with 22 bases lying between them. Germline V gives CDR1 MDHEN, CDR2 SYDVKM.

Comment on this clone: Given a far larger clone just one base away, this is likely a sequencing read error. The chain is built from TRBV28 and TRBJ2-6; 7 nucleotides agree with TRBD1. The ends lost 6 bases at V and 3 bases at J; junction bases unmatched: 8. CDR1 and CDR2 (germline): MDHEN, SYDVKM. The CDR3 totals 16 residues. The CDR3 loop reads CASSPTGSNGANVLTF. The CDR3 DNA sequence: TGTGCCAGCAGCCCGACAGGGTCAAATGGGGCCAACGTCCTGACTTTC.

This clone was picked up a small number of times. The CDR3 is CASSLGVAGGKGEQFF. The CDR3 DNA reads TGCGCCAGCAGCTTGGGGGTTGCGGGAGGAAAGGGTGAGCAGTTCTTC. The chain combines TRBV5-1 with TRBJ2-1; 8 bases map to TRBD2. Germline V gives CDR1 SGHRS, CDR2 YFSETQ. V lost 0 bases and J lost 9; bases outside the gene matches: 11. The CDR3 is made up of 16 amino acids.

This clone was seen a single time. This chain's CDR3 is CSVGERLGSNQPQHF. The CDR3 nucleotides read TGCAGCGTTGGAGAGCGTCTTGGGAGCAATCAGCCCCAGCATTTT. This chain connects TRBV29-1 to TRBJ1-5; no clear D. The V gene lost 4 bases and the J gene lost 1 base, with 14 bases spanning the gap. Per the germline V gene, CDR1 is SQVTM and CDR2 is ANQGSEA. The length of the CDR3 is 15 residues.

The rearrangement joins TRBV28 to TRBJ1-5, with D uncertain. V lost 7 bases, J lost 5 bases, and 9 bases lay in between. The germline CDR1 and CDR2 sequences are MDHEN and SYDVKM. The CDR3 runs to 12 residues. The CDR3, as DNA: TGTGCCAGCACCGGGCGGGATCAGCCCCAGCATTTT. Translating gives CASTGRDQPQHF.

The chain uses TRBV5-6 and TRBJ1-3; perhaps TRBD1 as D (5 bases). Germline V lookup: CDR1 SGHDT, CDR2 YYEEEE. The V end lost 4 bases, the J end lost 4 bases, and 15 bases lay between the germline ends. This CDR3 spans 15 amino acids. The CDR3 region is CASSIGHPTGNTIYF. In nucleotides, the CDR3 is TGTGCCAGCAGCATAGGACACCCTACCGGAAACACCATATATTTT.

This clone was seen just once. The CDR3 coding sequence is TGCGCCAGCAGCCAAGAGGGACCGTCCAGCTCCTACAATGAGCAGTTCTTC. As protein: CASSQEGPSSSYNEQFF. This chain connects TRBV4-3 to TRBJ2-1; possibly TRBD1 or TRBD2 for D (5 bases each). The V gene lost 0 bases and the J gene lost 0 bases, with 12 bases spanning the gap. The germline V gene has CDR1 LGHNA and CDR2 YSLEER. The CDR3 contains 17 residues.

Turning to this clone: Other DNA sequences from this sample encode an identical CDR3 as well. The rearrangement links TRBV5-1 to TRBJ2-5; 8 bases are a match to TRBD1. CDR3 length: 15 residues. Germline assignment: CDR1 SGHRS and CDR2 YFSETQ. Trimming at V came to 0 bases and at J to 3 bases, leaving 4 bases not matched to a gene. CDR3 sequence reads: CASSLGQGFEETQYF. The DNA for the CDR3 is TGCGCCAGCAGCTTGGGACAGGGGTTTGAAGAGACCCAGTACTTC.

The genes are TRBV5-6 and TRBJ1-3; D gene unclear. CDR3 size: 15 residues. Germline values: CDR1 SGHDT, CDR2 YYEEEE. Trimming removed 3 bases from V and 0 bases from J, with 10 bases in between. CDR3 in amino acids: CASSSDRHSGNTIYF. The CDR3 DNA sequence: TGTGCCAGCAGCTCAGACCGGCACTCTGGAAACACCATATATTTT.

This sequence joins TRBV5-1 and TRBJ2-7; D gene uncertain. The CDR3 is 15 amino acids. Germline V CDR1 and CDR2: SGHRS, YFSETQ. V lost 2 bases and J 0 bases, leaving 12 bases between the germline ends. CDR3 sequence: CASSLDAISSYEQYF. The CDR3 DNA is TGCGCCAGCAGCTTAGATGCAATTAGCTCCTACGAGCAGTACTTC.

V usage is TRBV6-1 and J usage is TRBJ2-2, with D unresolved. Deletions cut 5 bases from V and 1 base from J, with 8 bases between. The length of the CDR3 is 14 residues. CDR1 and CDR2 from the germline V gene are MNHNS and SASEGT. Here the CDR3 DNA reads TGTGCCAGCAGTCCCAGACAGAACACCGGGGAGCTGTTTTTT. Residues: CASSPRQNTGELFF.

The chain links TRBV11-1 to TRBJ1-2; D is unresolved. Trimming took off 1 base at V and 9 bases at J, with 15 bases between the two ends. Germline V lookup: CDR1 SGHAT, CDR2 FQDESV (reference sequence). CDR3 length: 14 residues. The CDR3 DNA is TGTGCCAGCAGCTTAGAGGCGGGAAGCAGGAGCTACACCTTC. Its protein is CASSLEAGSRSYTF.

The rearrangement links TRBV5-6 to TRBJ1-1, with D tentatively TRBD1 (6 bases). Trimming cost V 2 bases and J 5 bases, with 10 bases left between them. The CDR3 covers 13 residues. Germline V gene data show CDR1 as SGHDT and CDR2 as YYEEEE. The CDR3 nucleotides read TGTGCCAGCAGCTTCGGAGGGGGAACTGAAGCTTTCTTT. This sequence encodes CASSFGGGTEAFF.

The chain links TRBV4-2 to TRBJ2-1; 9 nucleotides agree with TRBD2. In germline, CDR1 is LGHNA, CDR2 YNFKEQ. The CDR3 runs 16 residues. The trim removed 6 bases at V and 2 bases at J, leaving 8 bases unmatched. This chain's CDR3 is CASRASGTLAYNEQFF. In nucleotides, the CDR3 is TGTGCCAGCAGGGCTAGCGGGACTCTCGCCTACAATGAGCAGTTCTTC.